The 25 T cell receptor beta chains below all came from one sample that was sequenced in a study. Amplification of TRBV12-4/TRBJ1-2 clonotypes used adaptor-ligated barcode primers. TCRdb redid the calling of the multiplex PCR reads with MiXCR, one entry per CDR3 protein. The profile covers around 240 distinct CDR3 sequences, with 8.4% appearing a single time and more than 45% taken by the ten largest. The specimen sequenced was memory CD4+ T cells sorted from blood. Subset meaning: memory CD4+ T cells, CD4+CD45RO+CD25-. The receptors were gathered from a female donor with breast cancer.

Relative to its sample, this clonotype is large. The genes are TRBV12-3 or TRBV12-4 and TRBJ1-2; D remains unclear. The CDR3 extends over 11 amino acids. Trimming removed 4 bases at V and 7 bases at J, with 7 bases between. The CDR3 coding sequence is TGTGCCAGCAGTTCCATGGTTGGCTACACCTTC. Its translation is CASSSMVGYTF.

By share, this clonotype counts as large. The chain uses TRBV12-3 or TRBV12-4 and TRBJ1-2; D might be TRBD1 (6 bases). V lost 4 bases to trimming and J lost 4 bases, with 13 bases between them. The CDR3 has 14 amino acids. The chain's CDR3 is CASSSPGHPYGYTF. DNA for the CDR3: TGTGCCAGCAGTTCCCCGGGACACCCCTATGGCTACACCTTC.

J is TRBJ1-2 and V is TRBV12-3 or TRBV12-4, with D uncertain. This CDR3 is built from 12 residues. The V end was cut by 5 bases, the J end by 6 bases, with 10 bases between. In DNA form, the CDR3 reads TGTGCCAGCAGTAGTAGCGGTAATGGCTACACCTTC. This encodes CASSSSGNGYTF.

This clonotype is labeled hyperexpanded. The chain uses TRBV12-3 or TRBV12-4 and TRBJ1-2, with D unclear. The CDR3 loop spans 15 amino acids. The V end lost 6 bases, the J end lost 3 bases, and 17 bases lay between the germline ends. CDR3 region: CASRPTDSPYYGYTF. The CDR3 DNA follows: TGTGCCAGCAGACCCACGGACTCTCCCTACTATGGCTACACCTTC.

By sample fraction, this clonotype is large. The rearrangement joins TRBV12-3 or TRBV12-4 to TRBJ1-2; tentative D call: TRBD1 (5 bases). CDR3 length: 14 residues. Between the trimmed V and J ends, which lost 2 bases and 2 bases, there was a span of 9 bases. The CDR3 sequence is CASSLPGQNYGYTF. The DNA for the CDR3 is TGTGCCAGCAGTTTACCAGGGCAGAACTATGGCTACACCTTC.

This clonotype ranks as hyperexpanded. The chain has TRBV12-3 or TRBV12-4 and TRBJ1-2; D is undetermined. The V and J ends lost 5 bases and 7 bases respectively, with 20 bases between them. This CDR3 region has 15 residues. Here the CDR3 reads CASSPAGRSSSGYTF. CDR3 bases: TGTGCCAGCAGTCCGGCGGGTCGATCCTCAAGTGGCTACACCTTC.

This clonotype is termed large (0.1 to 1%). The V gene is TRBV12-3 or TRBV12-4, the J gene TRBJ1-2, with 7 positions matching TRBD1. This CDR3 spans 13 amino acids. The V segment lost 8 bases and the J segment 4 bases; nucleotides outside the gene matches: 7. CDR3 nucleotides: TGTGCCAGCCACAGGGGCGCGGGCTATGGCTACACCTTC. Translated, it gives CASHRGAGYGYTF.

By its share, this clonotype is hyperexpanded (1% or more). The chain joins TRBV12-3 or TRBV12-4 to TRBJ1-2; D uncertain. Trimming shortened V by 4 bases and J by 5 bases, and 8 bases separated the two germline ends. The CDR3 has 12 amino acids. CDR3 residues: CASSWSGYGYTF. In DNA form, the CDR3 reads TGTGCCAGCAGTTGGTCGGGGTATGGCTACACCTTC.

This clonotype is labeled large (0.1 to 1%). The chain is built from TRBV12-3 or TRBV12-4 and TRBJ1-2, with D maybe TRBD1 (6 bases). The germline V and J ends were trimmed by 6 bases and 4 bases, with 12 bases remaining between them. This CDR3 is 13 amino acids long. The DNA of the CDR3 is TGTGCCAGCAGCGATGGACAGACCTATGGCTACACCTTC. Translated, it gives CASSDGQTYGYTF.

This clonotype is large (0.1 to 1%). The CDR3 protein is CASSLADRVDGYTF. The DNA for the CDR3 is TGTGCCAGCAGTTTAGCGGACAGGGTTGATGGCTACACCTTC. The chain has TRBV12-3 or TRBV12-4 and TRBJ1-2; TRBD1 aligns across 8 bases. The CDR3 is made up of 14 amino acids. The V segment lost 0 bases and the J segment 6 bases; nucleotides outside the gene matches: 3.

This clonotype is medium-sized (0.01 to 0.1%). This sequence joins TRBV12-3 or TRBV12-4 and TRBJ1-2; 7 bases agree with TRBD1. This CDR3 is built from 14 residues. The V and J ends lost 9 bases and 4 bases, in that order; junction bases with no gene match: 11. This CDR3 reads CASGPGTVLYGYTF. In DNA form, the CDR3 reads TGTGCCAGTGGCCCCGGGACAGTCCTCTATGGCTACACCTTC.

This clonotype is termed large. This rearrangement joins TRBV12-3 or TRBV12-4 to TRBJ1-2; 9 bases align to TRBD1. Trimming cost V 6 bases and J 8 bases; bases outside gene matches: 10. The CDR3 consists of 14 residues. CDR3 DNA: TGTGCCAGCAGCGATCCGGGACAGGGTTACGGCTACACCTTC. Amino acid sequence: CASSDPGQGYGYTF.

This clonotype is large by share. Here the CDR3 DNA reads TGTGCCAGCAGTCCAGAAGGACCAACAGCTAACTATGGCTACACCTTC. Its translation: CASSPEGPTANYGYTF. The rearrangement joins TRBV12-3 or TRBV12-4 to TRBJ1-2; D uncertain. V lost 5 bases and J lost 0, with 16 bases in between. The CDR3 contains 16 residues.

This clonotype is large. This CDR3 reads CASTFLGQRNYGYTF. CDR3 coding DNA: TGTGCCAGCACCTTCTTGGGGCAGAGAAACTATGGCTACACCTTC. The J gene is TRBJ1-2, the V gene TRBV12-3 or TRBV12-4; possible D gene TRBD1, 5 bases. This CDR3 has 15 residues. The V end was cut by 7 bases, the J end by 2 bases, with 17 bases between.

This clonotype is deemed hyperexpanded. The rearrangement uses TRBV12-3 or TRBV12-4 and TRBJ1-2; D is unclear. Between the trimmed V and J ends, which lost 6 bases and 2 bases, there was a span of 10 bases. This CDR3 is 13 amino acids long. This CDR3 is CASSMDGNYGYTF. The CDR3 nucleotides are TGTGCCAGCAGCATGGACGGAAACTATGGCTACACCTTC.

This clonotype was seen many times. This chain links TRBV12-3 or TRBV12-4 with TRBJ1-2, with 7 bases that match TRBD1. V was pared by 4 bases and J by 8 bases, with 4 bases of the junction left unmatched. The CDR3 loop spans 12 amino acids. Here the CDR3 DNA reads TGTGCCAGCAGTTCGGGACAGCGGGGCTACACCTTC. As protein: CASSSGQRGYTF.

By share, this clonotype ranks as large. The V gene is TRBV12-3 or TRBV12-4, the J gene TRBJ1-2; D gene ambiguous. Trimming left V 5 bases short and J 4 bases short, with 14 bases between. The CDR3 sequence is 14 residues long. CDR3 coding DNA: TGTGCCAGCAGTGAGCGTGGTGGGCTCTATGGCTACACCTTC. This codes for CASSERGGLYGYTF.

In its sample, this clonotype ranks as medium-sized. The chain has TRBV12-3 or TRBV12-4 and TRBJ1-2; D gene uncertain. The germline V and J ends were trimmed by 5 bases and 4 bases, with 17 bases remaining between them. The CDR3 is 15 residues long. The CDR3: CASSPPDTEGYGYTF. The CDR3 DNA reads TGTGCCAGCAGTCCACCGGATACCGAAGGCTATGGCTACACCTTC.

In its sample, this clonotype is large (0.1 to 1%). The chain links TRBV12-3 or TRBV12-4 to TRBJ1-2, with D uncertain. CDR3 length: 12 amino acids. V lost 7 bases and J lost 2, with 8 bases in between. The CDR3 nucleotides read TGTGCCAGCATTATGGTGAACTATGGCTACACCTTC. It translates to CASIMVNYGYTF.

This clonotype is medium-sized (0.01 to 0.1%). V usage is TRBV12-3 or TRBV12-4 and J usage is TRBJ1-2; D gene ambiguous. The CDR3 totals 14 residues. V was trimmed by 6 bases and J by 0 bases, leaving 11 bases between them. The CDR3 loop is CASSVQWANYGYTF. CDR3 in DNA: TGTGCCAGCAGCGTACAGTGGGCTAACTATGGCTACACCTTC.

This clonotype is large by share. This chain joins TRBV12-3 or TRBV12-4 and TRBJ1-2; D is ambiguous. V was pared by 7 bases and J by 6 bases, with 30 bases between. The CDR3 runs 18 residues. The CDR3 sequence is CASNRMTIPTRDGDGYTF. The CDR3 DNA follows: TGTGCCAGCAATCGGATGACAATTCCAACACGGGATGGTGATGGCTACACCTTC.

The rearrangement joins TRBV12-3 or TRBV12-4 to TRBJ1-2; the D is unclear. V shed 3 bases and J shed 2 bases, with 7 bases lying between them. CDR3 length equals 13 residues. CDR3 in DNA: TGTGCCAGCAGTTTTGGACGGAACTATGGCTACACCTTC. This sequence encodes CASSFGRNYGYTF.

By share of the sample, this clonotype is large (0.1 to 1%). The V and J genes are TRBV12-3 or TRBV12-4 and TRBJ1-2, with D hard to call. This CDR3 has 15 residues. V was shortened by 2 bases and J by 5 bases, with 15 bases between the two germline ends. The chain's CDR3 is CASSLTSKGAYGYTF. CDR3 nucleotides: TGTGCCAGCAGTTTAACGTCAAAGGGCGCGTATGGCTACACCTTC.

By share, this clonotype ranks as medium-sized (0.01 to 0.1%). The chain combines TRBV12-3 or TRBV12-4 with TRBJ1-2, with D perhaps matching TRBD1 (5 bases). The CDR3 contains 14 residues. Trimming cost V 3 bases and J 5 bases, with 13 bases left between them. CDR3 coding DNA: TGTGCCAGCAGTTTCGCCAAGGGGCCTTATGGCTACACCTTC. This translates into CASSFAKGPYGYTF.

Relative to its sample, this clonotype is large. The V gene is TRBV12-3 or TRBV12-4, the J gene TRBJ1-2, with 7 bases matching TRBD1. This CDR3 has 12 residues. The trim removed 6 bases at V and 6 bases at J, leaving 4 bases unmatched. CDR3 residues: CASRQGLDGYTF. The CDR3 DNA follows: TGTGCCAGCAGACAGGGGCTCGATGGCTACACCTTC.